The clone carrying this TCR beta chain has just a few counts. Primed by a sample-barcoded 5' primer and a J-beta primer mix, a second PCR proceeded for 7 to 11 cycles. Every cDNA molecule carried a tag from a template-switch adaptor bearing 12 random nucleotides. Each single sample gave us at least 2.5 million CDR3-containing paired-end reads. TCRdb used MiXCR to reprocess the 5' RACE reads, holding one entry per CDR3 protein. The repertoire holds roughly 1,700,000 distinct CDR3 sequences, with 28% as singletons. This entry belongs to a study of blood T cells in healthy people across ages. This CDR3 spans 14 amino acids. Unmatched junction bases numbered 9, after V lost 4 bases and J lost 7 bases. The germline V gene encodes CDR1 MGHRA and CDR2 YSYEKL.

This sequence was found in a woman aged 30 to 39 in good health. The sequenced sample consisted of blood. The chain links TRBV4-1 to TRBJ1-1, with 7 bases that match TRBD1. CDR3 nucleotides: TGCGCCAGCAGCCTACTGACAGGGTTCGATGAAGCTTTCTTT. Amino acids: CASSLLTGFDEAFF.